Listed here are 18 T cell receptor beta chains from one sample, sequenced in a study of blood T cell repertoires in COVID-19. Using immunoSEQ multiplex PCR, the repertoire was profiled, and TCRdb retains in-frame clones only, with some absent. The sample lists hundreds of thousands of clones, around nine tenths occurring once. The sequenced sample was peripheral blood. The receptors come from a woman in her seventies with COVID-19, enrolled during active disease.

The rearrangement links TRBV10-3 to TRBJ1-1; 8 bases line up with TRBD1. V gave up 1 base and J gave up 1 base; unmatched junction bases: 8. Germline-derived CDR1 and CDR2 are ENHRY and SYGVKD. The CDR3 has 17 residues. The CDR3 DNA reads TGTGCCATCAGTGAGTTAGGACAGGGTGGGGAGAACACTGAAGCTTTCTTT. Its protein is CAISELGQGGENTEAFF.

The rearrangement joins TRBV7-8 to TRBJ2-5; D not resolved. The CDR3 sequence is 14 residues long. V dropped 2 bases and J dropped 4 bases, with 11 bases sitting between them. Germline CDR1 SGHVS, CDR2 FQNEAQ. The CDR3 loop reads CASSLKAVGETQYF. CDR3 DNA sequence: TGTGCCAGCAGCTTAAAGGCGGTGGGAGAGACCCAGTACTTC. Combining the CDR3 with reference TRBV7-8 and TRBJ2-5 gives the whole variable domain GAGVSQSPRYKVAKRGQDVALRCDPISGHVSLFWYQQALGQGPEFLTYFQNEAQLDKSGLPSDRFFAERPEGSVSTLKIQRTQQEDSAVYLCASSLKAVGETQYFGPGTRLLVL.

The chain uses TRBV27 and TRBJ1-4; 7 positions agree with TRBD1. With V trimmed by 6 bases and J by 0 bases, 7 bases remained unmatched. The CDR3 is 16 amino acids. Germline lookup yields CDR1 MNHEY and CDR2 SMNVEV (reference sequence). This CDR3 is CASRTGAFATNEKLFF. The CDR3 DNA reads TGTGCCAGCAGAACAGGGGCATTTGCAACTAATGAAAAACTGTTTTTT.

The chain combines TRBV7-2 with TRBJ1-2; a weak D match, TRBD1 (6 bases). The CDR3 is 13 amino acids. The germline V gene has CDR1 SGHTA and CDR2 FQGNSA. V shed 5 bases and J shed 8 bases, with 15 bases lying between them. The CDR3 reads CASSTPNRVGYTF. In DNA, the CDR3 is TGTGCCAGCAGCACACCGAACAGGGTCGGCTACACCTTC. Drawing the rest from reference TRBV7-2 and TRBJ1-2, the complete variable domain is GAGVSQSPSNKVTEKGKDVELRCDPISGHTALYWYRQSLGQGLEFLIYFQGNSAPDKSGLPSDRFSAERTGGSVSTLTIQRTQQEDSAVYLCASSTPNRVGYTFGSGTRLTVV.

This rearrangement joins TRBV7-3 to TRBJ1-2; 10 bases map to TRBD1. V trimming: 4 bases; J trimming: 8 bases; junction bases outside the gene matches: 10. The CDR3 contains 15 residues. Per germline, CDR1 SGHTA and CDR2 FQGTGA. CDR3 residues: CASSYLGDRGGGYTF. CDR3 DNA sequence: TGTGCCAGCAGCTATTTGGGGGACAGGGGAGGAGGCTACACCTTC. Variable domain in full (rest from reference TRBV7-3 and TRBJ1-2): GAGVSQTPSNKVTEKGKYVELRCDPISGHTALYWYRQSLGQGPEFLIYFQGTGAADDSGLPNDRFFAVRPEGSVSTLKIQRTERGDSAVYLCASSYLGDRGGGYTFGSGTRLTVV.

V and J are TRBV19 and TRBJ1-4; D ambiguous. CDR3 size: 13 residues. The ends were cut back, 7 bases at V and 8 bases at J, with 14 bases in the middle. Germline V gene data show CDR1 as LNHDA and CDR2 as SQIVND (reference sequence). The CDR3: CASNRARGEKLFF. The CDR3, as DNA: TGTGCCAGTAACCGGGCAAGAGGGGAAAAACTGTTTTTT.

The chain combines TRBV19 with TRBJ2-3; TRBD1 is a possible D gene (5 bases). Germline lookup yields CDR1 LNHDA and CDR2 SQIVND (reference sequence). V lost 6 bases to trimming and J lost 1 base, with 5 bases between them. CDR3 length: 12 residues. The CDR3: CASRGGTDTQYF. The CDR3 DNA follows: TGTGCCAGTAGAGGGGGCACAGATACGCAGTATTTT.

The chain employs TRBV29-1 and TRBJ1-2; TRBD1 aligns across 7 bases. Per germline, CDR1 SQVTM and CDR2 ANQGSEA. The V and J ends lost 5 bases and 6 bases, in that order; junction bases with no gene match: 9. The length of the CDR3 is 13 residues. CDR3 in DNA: TGCAGCGTTTTGGGCGACAGGGTGGATGGCTACACCTTC. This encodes CSVLGDRVDGYTF.

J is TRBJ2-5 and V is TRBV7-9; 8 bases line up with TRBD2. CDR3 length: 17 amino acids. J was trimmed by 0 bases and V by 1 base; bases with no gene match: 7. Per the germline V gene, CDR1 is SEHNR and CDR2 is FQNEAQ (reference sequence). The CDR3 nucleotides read TGTGCCAGCAGCTTAGGAGGTGTAGCGGGGAACCAAGAGACCCAGTACTTC. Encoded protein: CASSLGGVAGNQETQYF.

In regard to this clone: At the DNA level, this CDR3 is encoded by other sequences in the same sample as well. The chain's CDR3 is CASSLGAEAFF. The CDR3 DNA is TGCGCCAGCAGCTTGGGCGCTGAAGCTTTCTTT. The chain couples TRBV5-1 to TRBJ1-1; unclear D gene. The V gene's germline CDR1 is SGHRS and CDR2 YFSETQ. The CDR3 totals 11 residues. Trimming cost V 0 bases and J 6 bases, with 3 bases left between them.

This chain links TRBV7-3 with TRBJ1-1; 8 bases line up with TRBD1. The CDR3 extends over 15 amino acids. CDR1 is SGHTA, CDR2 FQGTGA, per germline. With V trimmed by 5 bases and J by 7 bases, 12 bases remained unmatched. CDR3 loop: CASSPGQGGGGEAFF. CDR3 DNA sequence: TGTGCCAGCAGCCCTGGACAGGGAGGTGGCGGTGAAGCTTTCTTT.

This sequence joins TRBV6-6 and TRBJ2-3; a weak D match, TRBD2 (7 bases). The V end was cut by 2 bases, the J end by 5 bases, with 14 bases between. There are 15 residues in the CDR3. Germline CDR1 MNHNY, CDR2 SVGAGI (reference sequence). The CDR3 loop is CASSYAGGGRDTQYF. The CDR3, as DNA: TGTGCCAGCAGTTACGCCGGCGGGGGCCGAGATACGCAGTATTTT.

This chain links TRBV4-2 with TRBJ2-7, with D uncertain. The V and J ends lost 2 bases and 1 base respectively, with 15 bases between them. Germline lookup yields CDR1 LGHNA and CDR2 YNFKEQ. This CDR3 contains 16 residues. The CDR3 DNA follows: TGTGCCAGCAGCCAACCAATATGGTGGGCTTCCTACGAGCAGTACTTC. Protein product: CASSQPIWWASYEQYF.

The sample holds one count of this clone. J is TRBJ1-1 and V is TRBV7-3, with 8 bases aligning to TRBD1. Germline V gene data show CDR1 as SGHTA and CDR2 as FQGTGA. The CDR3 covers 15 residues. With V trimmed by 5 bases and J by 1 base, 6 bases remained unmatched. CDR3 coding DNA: TGTGCCAGCAGCCCCACCGGGACAGGGAACACTGAAGCTTTCTTT. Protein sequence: CASSPTGTGNTEAFF.

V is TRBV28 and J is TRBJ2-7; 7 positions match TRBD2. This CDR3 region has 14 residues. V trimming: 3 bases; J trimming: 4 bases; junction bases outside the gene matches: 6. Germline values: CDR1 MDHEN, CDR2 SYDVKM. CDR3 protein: CASSFGGSRYEQYF. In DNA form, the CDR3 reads TGTGCCAGCAGTTTCGGGGGGTCTAGGTACGAGCAGTACTTC.

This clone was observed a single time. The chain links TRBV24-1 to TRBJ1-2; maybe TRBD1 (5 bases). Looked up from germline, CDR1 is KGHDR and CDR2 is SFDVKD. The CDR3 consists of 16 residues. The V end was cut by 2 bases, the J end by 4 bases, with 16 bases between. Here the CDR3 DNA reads TGTGCCACCAGTGATTCGACAGCAAAGAAGAGCTATGGCTACACCTTC. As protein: CATSDSTAKKSYGYTF.

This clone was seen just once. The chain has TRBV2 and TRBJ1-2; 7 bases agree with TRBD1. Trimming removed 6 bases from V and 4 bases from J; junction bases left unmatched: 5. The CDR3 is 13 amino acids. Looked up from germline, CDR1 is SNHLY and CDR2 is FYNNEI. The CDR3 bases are TGTGCCAGCAGCGGACAGGAGACCTATGGCTACACCTTC. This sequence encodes CASSGQETYGYTF.

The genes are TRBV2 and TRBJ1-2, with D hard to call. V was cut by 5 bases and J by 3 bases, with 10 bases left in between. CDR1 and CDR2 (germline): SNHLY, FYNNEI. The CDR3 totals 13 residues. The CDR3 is CASSSSRDYGYTF. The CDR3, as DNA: TGTGCCAGCAGTTCATCAAGAGACTATGGCTACACCTTC.